The sequence of this T cell receptor beta chain was determined in a study of PD-1 blockade in mismatch repair-deficient tumors. Study in general: Patients had around 11 mismatch repair-deficient cancer types, all previously treated and progressing.

All patients were mismatch repair deficient, assessed by either PCR or immunohistochemistry. This clone was found a few times. TCRdb keeps only in-frame clones here, not all; method: immunoSEQ multiplex PCR. The sample shows tens of thousands of clones, around 73% of them seen only once. This receptor was obtained from an adult with mismatch repair-deficient cancer. Material: peripheral blood, obtained 4 weeks after starting pembrolizumab.

The CDR3: CASRGAFGTEAFF. The CDR3 region has the DNA TGTGCCAGTAGAGGGGCTTTTGGCACTGAAGCTTTCTTT. The chain combines TRBV6-1 with TRBJ1-1; the D gene is possibly TRBD1 (5 bases). Trimming shortened V by 9 bases and J by 4 bases, and 15 bases separated the two germline ends. Per the germline V gene, CDR1 is MNHNS and CDR2 is SASEGT. There are 13 residues in the CDR3.